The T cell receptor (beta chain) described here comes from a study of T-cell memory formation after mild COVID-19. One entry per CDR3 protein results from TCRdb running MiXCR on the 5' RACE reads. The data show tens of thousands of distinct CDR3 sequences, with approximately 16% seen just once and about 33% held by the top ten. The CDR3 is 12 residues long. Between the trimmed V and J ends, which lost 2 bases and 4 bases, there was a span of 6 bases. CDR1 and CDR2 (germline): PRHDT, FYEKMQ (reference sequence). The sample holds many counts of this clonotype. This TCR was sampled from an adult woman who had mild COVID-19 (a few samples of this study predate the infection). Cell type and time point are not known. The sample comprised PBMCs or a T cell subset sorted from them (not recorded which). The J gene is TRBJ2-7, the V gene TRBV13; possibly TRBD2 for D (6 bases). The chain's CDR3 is CASSLRGYEQYF. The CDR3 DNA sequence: TGTGCCAGCAGCTTACGGGGGTACGAGCAGTACTTC.